The clone carrying this TCR beta chain is a singleton in its sample. These data come from a study of radiotherapy plus CTLA-4 blockade in lung cancer. Generated by immunoSEQ multiplex PCR, the TCRdb table keeps only in-frame clones and is missing some. This table has about 59,000 clones, about 72% appearing once. The CDR3 spans 15 residues. Germline V gene sequence: CDR1 SGHNT, CDR2 YENEEA. The V and J ends lost 9 bases and 4 bases, in that order; junction bases with no gene match: 11. The origin of this receptor is a human donor with non-small cell lung cancer whose response to radiotherapy plus ipilimumab could not be evaluated. The V call is TRBV11-3, the J call TRBJ2-2; 7 positions agree with TRBD2. The specimen was peripheral blood, collected from a patient treated with radiotherapy plus ipilimumab. CDR3 in DNA: TGTGCCAGTGGGGAGGGCCACCTTTTCACCGGGGAGCTGTTTTTT. This translates into CASGEGHLFTGELFF.